The 9 T cell receptor beta chains given below trace back to one sample, sequenced in a study of identical twins. Each CDR3 protein is one row after TCRdb ran MiXCR on the 5' RACE reads. There are a few hundred thousand distinct CDR3 sequences in the sample; roughly 12% occur only once, and 4% to 5% lies in the top ten. These same data were also listed under a study on yellow fever vaccine responses in identical twins.

The source material was memory (CD45RO+) T cells sorted from blood. Receptor source: a woman aged 18-29 years in good health.

The V and J genes are TRBV10-1 and TRBJ1-1, with D unresolved. The CDR3 is 13 amino acids. CDR1 WNHNN and CDR2 SYGVQD come from the germline V gene (reference sequence). The ends were cut back, 4 bases at V and 0 bases at J, with 6 bases in the middle. The CDR3 sequence: CASSVYMNTEAFF. The DNA for the CDR3 is TGCGCCAGCAGTGTTTACATGAACACTGAAGCTTTCTTT.

This clonotype was seen at least ten times. The J gene is TRBJ2-1, the V gene TRBV12-3 or TRBV12-4; the D gene is possibly TRBD2 (6 bases). CDR3 size: 12 residues. With 3 bases removed from V and 16 bases from J, the gap between germline ends came to 16 bases. The CDR3: CASSFYRAGEFF. The CDR3 DNA reads as TGTGCCAGCAGTTTTTACCGAGCGGGCGAATTCTTC.

This clonotype was detected a few times. The chain combines TRBV28 with TRBJ1-1; perhaps TRBD1 as D (5 bases). CDR1 is MDHEN and CDR2 is SYDVKM in the germline V gene. Trimming took off 5 bases at V and 1 base at J, with 14 bases between the two ends. The CDR3 is 15 residues long. CDR3 in DNA: TGTGCCAGCAGTGGGCCGGGACGGAGGAACACTGAAGCTTTCTTT. It codes for CASSGPGRRNTEAFF.

This sequence joins TRBV2 and TRBJ2-7; D is ambiguous. CDR3 size: 12 residues. The germline gives CDR1 SNHLY, CDR2 FYNNEI. Trimming took 7 bases from V and 1 from J, leaving 8 bases between them. The chain's CDR3 is CASNSRSYEQYF. CDR3 coding DNA: TGTGCCAGCAACAGTCGGTCCTACGAGCAGTACTTC.

J is TRBJ1-2 and V is TRBV7-2, with D tentatively TRBD1 (6 bases). V lost 1 base, J lost 4 bases, and 16 bases lay in between. Germline V CDR1 and CDR2: SGHTA, FQGNSA. The CDR3 contains 16 residues. CDR3 coding DNA: TGTGCCAGCAGCTTAGACGTCACACAGGGTGGCTATGGCTACACCTTC. Translation: CASSLDVTQGGYGYTF.

This clonotype has a handful of counts. The rearrangement links TRBV18 to TRBJ2-3; D call uncertain. CDR3 size: 12 residues. From germline, CDR1 is KGHSH and CDR2 LQKENI. Trimming pared 6 bases from V and 0 bases from J, leaving 4 bases between. The DNA for the CDR3 is TGTGCCAGCTCGATCAGCACAGATACGCAGTATTTT. It yields the protein CASSISTDTQYF.

The chain has TRBV27 and TRBJ2-7; D gene ambiguous. The CDR3 runs 15 residues. Germline assignment: CDR1 MNHEY and CDR2 SMNVEV (reference sequence). V lost 1 base to trimming and J lost 6 bases, with 16 bases between them. CDR3 bases: TGTGCCAGCAGTTTATTTGGCACAGCTTTAAGCGAGCAGTACTTC. This gives the protein CASSLFGTALSEQYF.

This clonotype was detected only a few times. This chain connects TRBV20-1 to TRBJ2-7; D might be TRBD1 or TRBD2, each matching 6 bases. V gave up 2 bases and J gave up 6 bases, with 20 bases separating them. CDR1 and CDR2 from the germline V gene are DFQATT and SNEGSKA (reference sequence). The CDR3 length is 15 residues. The CDR3 protein is CSARPGGGARPEQYF. The CDR3 DNA reads as TGCAGTGCTAGACCCGGGGGCGGGGCCAGGCCCGAGCAGTACTTC.

The J gene is TRBJ2-2, the V gene TRBV7-2, with 11 bases fitting TRBD2. Losses at the gene ends were 5 bases for V and 10 bases for J; bases not matched to a gene: 9. Germline V gene lookup returns CDR1 SGHTA and CDR2 FQGNSA. The CDR3 runs to 15 residues. In DNA form, the CDR3 reads TGTGCCAGCAGCCCCGGGACTAGCGGTATCAAGGAGCTGTTTTTT. It translates to CASSPGTSGIKELFF.